Listed here are 8 T cell receptor beta chains from one sample, sequenced in a study of shared clonotypes between healthy human individuals. Using immunoSEQ multiplex PCR, the repertoire was profiled, and TCRdb retains in-frame clones only, with some absent. The data hold some 1.1 million clones, with 60% to 85% observed a single time. The material sequenced was memory CD4+ T cells from PBMCs. Subset of the sample: CD45RA-negative fraction. These receptors originate from a man aged 18 to 29 in good health. Some clones in this sample may be carry-over from other donors' samples.

The V gene is TRBV7-9, the J gene TRBJ2-7, with a weak D call TRBD2 (6 bases). The CDR3 is made up of 15 amino acids. CDR1 and CDR2 (germline): SEHNR, FQNEAQ (reference sequence). The V and J ends lost 1 base and 9 bases respectively, with 19 bases between them. The DNA of the CDR3 is TGTGCCAGCAGCTTAGGTACCCAGGGAGGTTTAGGGCAGTACTTC. It is translated as CASSLGTQGGLGQYF.

The chain recombines TRBV5-4 with TRBJ2-7; D is perhaps TRBD2 (5 bases). The ends were cut back, 1 base at V and 4 bases at J, with 15 bases in the middle. This CDR3 has 15 amino acids. Germline values: CDR1 SGHNT, CDR2 YYREEE (reference sequence). The CDR3 here is CASSLYTGNPYEQYF. DNA of the CDR3: TGTGCCAGCAGCTTGTACACCGGGAATCCGTACGAGCAGTACTTC.

This chain links TRBV7-2 with TRBJ2-1; D is uncertain. The CDR3 length is 14 residues. V was pared by 4 bases and J by 3 bases, with 10 bases between. CDR1 and CDR2 (germline): SGHTA, FQGNSA. The CDR3 DNA follows: TGTGCCAGCAGCTCCTCTCGGATCTACAATGAGCAGTTCTTC. This codes for CASSSSRIYNEQFF.

The rearrangement joins TRBV27 to TRBJ2-7; D is perhaps TRBD1 (5 bases). The germline CDR1 and CDR2 sequences are MNHEY and SMNVEV (reference sequence). V gave up 4 bases and J gave up 3 bases, with 13 bases separating them. The CDR3 is made up of 14 amino acids. The CDR3 reads CASSSRRENYEQYF. CDR3 coding DNA: TGTGCCAGCAGTTCGCGCAGGGAAAACTACGAGCAGTACTTC.

There are a few counts of this clone. The chain couples TRBV5-4 to TRBJ1-2; D not certain. The CDR3 extends over 14 amino acids. Germline V CDR1 and CDR2: SGHNT, YYREEE (reference sequence). The ends were cut back, 0 bases at V and 4 bases at J, with 10 bases in the middle. CDR3 region: CASSLVPNSYGYTF. The CDR3 DNA reads TGTGCCAGCAGCTTGGTCCCGAACTCCTATGGCTACACCTTC.

The J gene is TRBJ2-3, the V gene TRBV2; D is unresolved. CDR1 and CDR2 from the germline V gene are SNHLY and FYNNEI. V gave up 6 bases and J gave up 0 bases, with 13 bases separating them. CDR3 length: 15 residues. The CDR3 is CASRGGARSTDTQYF. CDR3 coding DNA: TGTGCCAGCAGGGGCGGAGCCCGAAGCACAGATACGCAGTATTTT. The whole variable domain, remainder taken from reference TRBV2 and TRBJ2-3, is EPEVTQTPSHQVTQMGQEVILRCVPISNHLYFYWYRQILGQKVEFLVSFYNNEISEKSEIFDDQFSVERPDGSNFTLKIRSTKLEDSAMYFCASRGGARSTDTQYFGPGTRLTVL.

The chain couples TRBV9 to TRBJ2-1; D unclear. CDR1 is SGDLS and CDR2 is YYNGEE in the germline V gene. CDR3 size: 17 residues. V was shortened by 0 bases and J by 0 bases, with 13 bases between the two germline ends. The CDR3 nucleotides read TGTGCCAGCAGCGTAGGCGTTGGCGGAAGCTCCTACAATGAGCAGTTCTTC. It specifies CASSVGVGGSSYNEQFF.

This chain uses TRBV28 with TRBJ2-5, with 9 bases fitting TRBD1. This CDR3 has 13 amino acids. The germline CDR1 and CDR2 sequences are MDHEN and SYDVKM. CDR3 residues: CAGQGFTGETQYF. In nucleotides, the CDR3 is TGTGCAGGACAGGGGTTTACGGGGGAGACCCAGTACTTC.